The clone carrying this T cell receptor beta chain was seen a few times. Its specificity is not known. CDR1 SNHLY and CDR2 FYNNEI come from the germline V gene. The V segment lost 11 bases and the J segment 7 bases; nucleotides outside the gene matches: 16. The CDR3 length is 15 residues. TCRdb re-analysed the 5' RACE reads in MiXCR, keeping a single row per CDR3 protein. This sample has approximately 300,000 distinct CDR3 sequences; more than 8% occur once, and the top ten carry roughly 7%. This entry is derived from a study of identical twins. General study results and limits: The conclusions drew on cross-sectional statistical analysis instead of tracking the same donors. Less excess twin sharing appeared in beta out-of-frame sequences.

The same specimen was also included in a second study, on yellow fever vaccine responses in identical twins. That publication notes: The T cell response to vaccination in identical twins was reportedly partly convergent and partly personalized.

The chain recombines TRBV2 with TRBJ2-1, with 8 bases lining up with TRBD1. Sequences were obtained from CD8+ T cells sorted from blood. The TCR comes from a young woman in good health. The CDR3 is CACEENRGSWNEQFF. The CDR3, as DNA: TGTGCCTGCGAAGAAAACAGGGGGTCGTGGAATGAGCAGTTCTTC. The full variable domain, its missing parts supplied by reference TRBV2 and TRBJ2-1, is EPEVTQTPSHQVTQMGQEVILRCVPISNHLYFYWYRQILGQKVEFLVSFYNNEISEKSEIFDDQFSVERPDGSNFTLKIRSTKLEDSAMYFCACEENRGSWNEQFFGPGTRLTVL.